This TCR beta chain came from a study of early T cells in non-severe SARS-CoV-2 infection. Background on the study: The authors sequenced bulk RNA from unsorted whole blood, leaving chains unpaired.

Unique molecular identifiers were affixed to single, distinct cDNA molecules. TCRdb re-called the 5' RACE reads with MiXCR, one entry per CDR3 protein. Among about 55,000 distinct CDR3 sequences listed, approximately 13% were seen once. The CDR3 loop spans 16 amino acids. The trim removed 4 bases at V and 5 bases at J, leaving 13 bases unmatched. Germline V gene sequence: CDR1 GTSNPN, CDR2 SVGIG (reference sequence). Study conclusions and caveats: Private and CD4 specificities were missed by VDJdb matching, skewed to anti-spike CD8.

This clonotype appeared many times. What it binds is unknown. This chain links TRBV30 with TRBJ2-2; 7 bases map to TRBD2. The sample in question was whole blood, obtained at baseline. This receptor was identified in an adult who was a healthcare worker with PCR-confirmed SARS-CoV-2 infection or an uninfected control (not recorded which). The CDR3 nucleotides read TGTGCCTGGATGCCAGCGGGGAGGGCCTATACCGGGGAGCTGTTTTTT. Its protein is CAWMPAGRAYTGELFF. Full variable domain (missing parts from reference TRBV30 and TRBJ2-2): SQTIHQWPATLVQPVGSPLSLECTVEGTSNPNLYWYRQAAGRGLQLLFYSVGIGQISSEVPQNLSASRPQDRQFILSSKKLLLSDSGFYLCAWMPAGRAYTGELFFGEGSRLTVL.